These T cell receptor beta chains were read from a single sample in a study of CD8+ T cells in alopecia areata. Clones were sequenced by immunoSEQ multiplex PCR, and TCRdb holds only the in-frame ones, with some missing. Of about 190,000 clones listed, less than 65% were seen once; the top ten hold 0.85% to 1.3%. The input for sequencing was CD4+ T cells sorted from blood, taken at week 24, from a patient treated with tofacitinib. Every receptor here comes from a human donor with alopecia areata. The CDR3 runs from the conserved cysteine through the conserved F or W. A D gene is named only where the DNA matches it firmly. Clone size is stated in some rows and not others, as once, few, many or a class when expanded.

j_gene: TRBJ2-7
abundance: -
d_gene: -
v_gene: TRBV10-3
CDR3aa: CAISEMVNEQYF
CDR3nt: TGTGCCATCAGTGAGATGGTCAACGAGCAGTACTTC

j_gene: TRBJ1-2
abundance: -
d_gene: -
v_gene: TRBV29-1
CDR3aa: CSVEGTPGQLLWGYTF
CDR3nt: TGCAGCGTTGAGGGGACCCCGGGACAACTTCTTTGGGGCTACACCTTC

j_gene: TRBJ1-4
abundance: few
d_gene: TRBD1
v_gene: TRBV2
CDR3aa: CASSTRDRDEKLFF
CDR3nt: TGTGCCAGCAGTACAAGGGACAGAGATGAAAAACTGTTTTTT

j_gene: TRBJ2-4
abundance: -
d_gene: TRBD1
v_gene: TRBV30
CDR3aa: CAWVTGGVQYF
CDR3nt: TGTGCCTGGGTGACAGGGGGCGTTCAGTACTTC

j_gene: TRBJ1-5
abundance: -
d_gene: TRBD1
v_gene: TRBV29-1
CDR3aa: CSVATGAGEPQHF
CDR3nt: TGCAGCGTTGCCACAGGGGCAGGGGAGCCCCAGCATTTT

j_gene: TRBJ1-1
abundance: once
d_gene: -
v_gene: TRBV29-1
CDR3aa: CSAEWGLGTEAFF
CDR3nt: TGCAGCGCCGAGTGGGGATTAGGCACTGAAGCTTTCTTT

j_gene: TRBJ2-2
abundance: many
d_gene: -
v_gene: TRBV9
CDR3aa: CASSIISEGTGELFF
CDR3nt: TGTGCCAGCAGCATCATAAGCGAGGGGACCGGGGAGCTGTTTTTT

j_gene: TRBJ2-5
abundance: -
d_gene: -
v_gene: TRBV11-1
CDR3aa: CASSLSEETQYF
CDR3nt: TGTGCCAGCAGCTTATCAGAAGAGACCCAGTACTTC

j_gene: TRBJ2-1
abundance: -
d_gene: TRBD2
v_gene: TRBV19
CDR3aa: CATSTLAGRGEQFF
CDR3nt: TGTGCCACCTCTACCCTAGCGGGGAGGGGTGAGCAGTTCTTC

j_gene: TRBJ2-3
abundance: -
d_gene: TRBD1
v_gene: TRBV6-1
CDR3aa: CASSVRQGGDTQYF
CDR3nt: TGTGCCAGCAGTGTTCGACAGGGTGGGGATACGCAGTATTTT

j_gene: TRBJ1-2
abundance: -
d_gene: -
v_gene: TRBV29-1
CDR3aa: CSAVGESIYGYTF
CDR3nt: TGCAGCGCCGTGGGCGAATCGATCTATGGCTACACCTTC

j_gene: TRBJ2-7
abundance: -
d_gene: -
v_gene: TRBV25-1
CDR3aa: CASSESVRGVQYF
CDR3nt: TGTGCCAGCAGTGAATCCGTTAGGGGAGTGCAGTACTTC

j_gene: TRBJ2-4
abundance: -
d_gene: -
v_gene: TRBV29-1
CDR3aa: CSVRRGGTGTIQYF
CDR3nt: TGCAGCGTCCGAAGGGGGGGGACAGGTACAATCCAGTACTTC

j_gene: TRBJ2-2
abundance: few
d_gene: -
v_gene: TRBV6-5
CDR3aa: CASRRDTGELFF
CDR3nt: TGTGCCAGCAGGAGGGACACCGGGGAGCTGTTTTTT

j_gene: TRBJ2-1
abundance: -
d_gene: -
v_gene: TRBV27
CDR3aa: CASSLGRGLNEQFF
CDR3nt: TGTGCCAGCAGCCTAGGGAGGGGGCTTAATGAGCAGTTCTTC

j_gene: TRBJ2-3
abundance: -
d_gene: TRBD2
v_gene: TRBV7-2
CDR3aa: CASSSGLAGGRTDTQYF
CDR3nt: TGTGCCAGCAGCTCCGGACTAGCGGGGGGGAGAACAGATACGCAGTATTTT

j_gene: TRBJ1-4
abundance: -
d_gene: -
v_gene: TRBV25-1
CDR3aa: CASSEYGLNEKLFF
CDR3nt: TGTGCCAGCAGTGAATACGGCCTTAATGAAAAACTGTTTTTT

j_gene: TRBJ2-1
abundance: -
d_gene: TRBD2
v_gene: TRBV6-1
CDR3aa: CASSRGSSGGGEQFF
CDR3nt: TGTGCCAGCAGTCGCGGGTCTAGCGGGGGAGGTGAGCAGTTCTTC

j_gene: TRBJ1-1
abundance: few
d_gene: -
v_gene: TRBV12-5
CDR3aa: CASGLLDSTEAFF
CDR3nt: TGTGCTAGTGGTTTACTAGATTCCACTGAAGCTTTCTTT

j_gene: TRBJ2-1
abundance: -
d_gene: TRBD2
v_gene: TRBV9
CDR3aa: CASSVGASGGYDNEQFF
CDR3nt: TGTGCCAGCAGCGTAGGGGCTAGCGGGGGATATGACAATGAGCAGTTCTTC

j_gene: TRBJ1-5
abundance: few
d_gene: -
v_gene: TRBV4-1
CDR3aa: CASSQDASGFNQPQHF
CDR3nt: TGCGCCAGCAGCCAAGACGCGTCAGGGTTCAATCAGCCCCAGCATTTT

j_gene: TRBJ1-3
abundance: few
d_gene: -
v_gene: TRBV4-3
CDR3aa: CASSQVASVSGNTIYF
CDR3nt: TGCGCCAGCAGCCAAGTTGCGTCAGTCTCTGGAAACACCATATATTTT

j_gene: TRBJ2-3
abundance: -
d_gene: -
v_gene: TRBV5-1
CDR3aa: CASSLQGDSTDTQYF
CDR3nt: TGCGCCAGCAGCTTACAGGGAGATAGCACAGATACGCAGTATTTT

j_gene: TRBJ2-3
abundance: -
d_gene: TRBD1
v_gene: TRBV29-1
CDR3aa: CSGGQPPTDTQYF
CDR3nt: TGCAGCGGGGGACAGCCTCCCACAGATACGCAGTATTTT

j_gene: TRBJ1-5
abundance: -
d_gene: TRBD1
v_gene: TRBV6-5
CDR3aa: CASSEQGIFQPQHF
CDR3nt: TGTGCCAGCAGTGAACAGGGGATCTTTCAGCCCCAGCATTTT

j_gene: TRBJ1-1
abundance: -
d_gene: -
v_gene: TRBV25-1
CDR3aa: CASRTASGAQTEAFF
CDR3nt: TGTGCCAGCAGGACCGCCTCGGGGGCGCAAACTGAAGCTTTCTTT

j_gene: TRBJ2-7
abundance: -
d_gene: TRBD1
v_gene: TRBV7-2
CDR3aa: CASSLGQAFYEQYF
CDR3nt: TGTGCCAGCAGCCTAGGACAGGCCTTCTACGAGCAGTACTTC

j_gene: TRBJ2-7
abundance: -
d_gene: -
v_gene: TRBV2
CDR3aa: CASSEDGEQYF
CDR3nt: TGTGCCAGCAGTGAAGACGGAGAGCAGTACTTC

j_gene: TRBJ1-2
abundance: -
d_gene: -
v_gene: TRBV7-9
CDR3aa: CASSLAPGWGYTF
CDR3nt: TGTGCCAGCAGCTTAGCCCCAGGGTGGGGCTACACCTTC

j_gene: TRBJ1-2
abundance: -
d_gene: TRBD1
v_gene: TRBV2
CDR3aa: CASGELQGLSGYTF
CDR3nt: TGTGCCAGCGGGGAGTTACAGGGGCTCTCTGGCTACACCTTC

j_gene: TRBJ1-1
abundance: -
d_gene: -
v_gene: TRBV29-1
CDR3aa: CSVANLAQWNTEAFF
CDR3nt: TGCAGCGTTGCCAACCTGGCACAATGGAACACTGAAGCTTTCTTT

j_gene: TRBJ2-7
abundance: -
d_gene: -
v_gene: TRBV4-3
CDR3aa: CASSQVGVGEQYF
CDR3nt: TGCGCCAGCAGCCAAGTTGGCGTCGGCGAGCAGTACTTC

j_gene: TRBJ1-1
abundance: -
d_gene: -
v_gene: TRBV2
CDR3aa: CASRQPLEAFF
CDR3nt: TGTGCCAGCAGACAGCCGCTTGAAGCTTTCTTT

j_gene: TRBJ1-1
abundance: -
d_gene: -
v_gene: TRBV30
CDR3aa: CAWSIDPGNTEAFF
CDR3nt: TGTGCCTGGAGCATTGACCCCGGGAACACTGAAGCTTTCTTT

j_gene: TRBJ2-3
abundance: -
d_gene: TRBD2
v_gene: TRBV7-3
CDR3aa: CASSLGLATDTQYF
CDR3nt: TGTGCCAGCAGCTTGGGACTAGCAACAGATACGCAGTATTTT

j_gene: TRBJ1-2
abundance: -
d_gene: -
v_gene: TRBV13
CDR3aa: CASSLGLGRTTF
CDR3nt: TGTGCCAGCAGCTTAGGCTTGGGCAGGACGACCTTC

j_gene: TRBJ2-3
abundance: -
d_gene: TRBD1
v_gene: TRBV15
CDR3aa: CATSRGQGPTDTQYF
CDR3nt: TGTGCCACCAGCAGGGGACAGGGCCCCACAGATACGCAGTATTTT

j_gene: TRBJ2-5
abundance: -
d_gene: -
v_gene: TRBV29-1
CDR3aa: CSGGGSLETQYF
CDR3nt: TGCAGCGGTGGGGGTTCGTTAGAGACCCAGTACTTC

j_gene: TRBJ2-3
abundance: once
d_gene: -
v_gene: TRBV4-3
CDR3aa: CASSQDSGTSTDTQYF
CDR3nt: TGCGCCAGCAGCCAAGACTCTGGTACTAGCACAGATACGCAGTATTTT

j_gene: TRBJ1-2
abundance: -
d_gene: -
v_gene: TRBV9
CDR3aa: CASSSSLKRIYGYTF
CDR3nt: TGTGCCAGCAGCTCCTCCCTCAAGAGAATCTATGGCTACACCTTC

j_gene: TRBJ2-2
abundance: -
d_gene: -
v_gene: TRBV29-1
CDR3aa: CSVTSRVTTGELFF
CDR3nt: TGCAGCGTTACATCCAGGGTCACTACCGGGGAGCTGTTTTTT

j_gene: TRBJ1-1
abundance: -
d_gene: -
v_gene: TRBV5-6
CDR3aa: CASSLAGNTEAFF
CDR3nt: TGTGCCAGCAGCTTGGCGGGGAACACTGAAGCTTTCTTT

j_gene: TRBJ1-1
abundance: -
d_gene: -
v_gene: TRBV6-1
CDR3aa: CASSEEEEAFF
CDR3nt: TGTGCCAGCAGTGAAGAGGAGGAAGCTTTCTTT

j_gene: TRBJ2-7
abundance: -
d_gene: -
v_gene: TRBV6-5
CDR3aa: CASRGQFSEQYF
CDR3nt: TGTGCCAGCCGGGGGCAGTTCAGCGAGCAGTACTTC

j_gene: TRBJ1-6
abundance: -
d_gene: -
v_gene: TRBV2
CDR3aa: CASRIGQLNSPLHF
CDR3nt: TGTGCCAGCAGAATAGGACAGTTGAATTCACCCCTCCACTTT

j_gene: TRBJ2-7
abundance: few
d_gene: TRBD1
v_gene: TRBV29-1
CDR3aa: CSVGSGQGAYEQYF
CDR3nt: TGCAGCGTTGGGAGCGGACAGGGGGCATACGAGCAGTACTTC

j_gene: TRBJ2-5
abundance: -
d_gene: -
v_gene: TRBV14
CDR3aa: CASSQEGAGEETQYF
CDR3nt: TGTGCCAGCAGCCAAGAGGGGGCAGGAGAAGAGACCCAGTACTTC

j_gene: TRBJ2-1
abundance: -
d_gene: -
v_gene: TRBV13
CDR3aa: CASSFDGNEQFF
CDR3nt: TGTGCCAGCAGCTTTGACGGCAATGAGCAGTTCTTC

j_gene: TRBJ2-3
abundance: -
d_gene: -
v_gene: TRBV30
CDR3aa: CAWSPGQVDTQYF
CDR3nt: TGTGCCTGGAGTCCGGGACAAGTAGATACGCAGTATTTT

j_gene: TRBJ1-2
abundance: -
d_gene: -
v_gene: TRBV29-1
CDR3aa: CSVEAEGQTNYGYTF
CDR3nt: TGCAGCGTTGAAGCAGAAGGACAGACAAACTATGGCTACACCTTC

j_gene: TRBJ2-4
abundance: -
d_gene: -
v_gene: TRBV27
CDR3aa: CASSSSWTDRRNIQYF
CDR3nt: TGTGCCAGCAGTTCAAGCTGGACAGATAGGCGAAACATTCAGTACTTC

j_gene: TRBJ1-6
abundance: -
d_gene: -
v_gene: TRBV7-2
CDR3aa: CASSLRGNSPLHF
CDR3nt: TGTGCCAGCAGCTTAAGGGGGAATTCACCCCTCCACTTT

j_gene: TRBJ2-7
abundance: -
d_gene: -
v_gene: TRBV18
CDR3aa: CASSGDRYEQYF
CDR3nt: TGTGCCAGCTCAGGGGATCGTTACGAGCAGTACTTC

j_gene: TRBJ2-3
abundance: -
d_gene: TRBD2
v_gene: TRBV15
CDR3aa: CATSRDDRGGTDTQYF
CDR3nt: TGTGCCACCAGCAGAGATGACCGGGGGGGCACAGATACGCAGTATTTT

j_gene: TRBJ1-1
abundance: -
d_gene: TRBD1
v_gene: TRBV6-4
CDR3aa: CASSDGTANTEAFF
CDR3nt: TGTGCCAGCAGTGACGGGACAGCCAACACTGAAGCTTTCTTT

j_gene: TRBJ1-6
abundance: -
d_gene: TRBD1
v_gene: TRBV25-1
CDR3aa: CASSTGQGNSPLHF
CDR3nt: TGTGCCAGCAGTACGGGACAGGGCAATTCACCCCTCCACTTT

j_gene: TRBJ1-5
abundance: -
d_gene: TRBD1
v_gene: TRBV29-1
CDR3aa: CSVRTGADSNQPQHF
CDR3nt: TGCAGCGTCCGTACAGGGGCGGATAGCAATCAGCCCCAGCATTTT

j_gene: TRBJ2-3
abundance: few
d_gene: -
v_gene: TRBV27
CDR3aa: CASSLRPPRAVYTDTQYF
CDR3nt: TGTGCCAGCAGTTTAAGGCCCCCCCGGGCAGTATACACAGATACGCAGTATTTT

j_gene: TRBJ1-2
abundance: -
d_gene: -
v_gene: TRBV20-1
CDR3aa: CSAESVEGYTF
CDR3nt: TGCAGTGCGGAGTCAGTGGAAGGCTACACCTTC

j_gene: TRBJ1-2
abundance: few
d_gene: -
v_gene: TRBV30
CDR3aa: CAWSPSGGFYGYTF
CDR3nt: TGTGCCTGGAGTCCCTCGGGAGGCTTCTATGGCTACACCTTC